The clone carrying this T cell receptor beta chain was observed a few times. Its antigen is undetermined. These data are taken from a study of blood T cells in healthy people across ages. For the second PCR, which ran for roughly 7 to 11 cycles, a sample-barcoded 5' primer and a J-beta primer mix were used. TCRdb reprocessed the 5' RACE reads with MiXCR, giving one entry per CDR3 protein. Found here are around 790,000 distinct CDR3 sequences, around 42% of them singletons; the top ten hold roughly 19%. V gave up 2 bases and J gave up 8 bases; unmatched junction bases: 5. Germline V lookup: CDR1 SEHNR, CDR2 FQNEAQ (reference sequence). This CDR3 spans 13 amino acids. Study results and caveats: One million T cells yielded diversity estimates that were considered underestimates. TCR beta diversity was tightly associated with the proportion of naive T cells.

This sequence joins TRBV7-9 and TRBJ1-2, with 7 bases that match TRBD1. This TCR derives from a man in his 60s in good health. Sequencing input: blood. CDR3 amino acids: CASSLIQGVGYTF. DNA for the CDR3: TGTGCCAGCAGCTTAATCCAGGGGGTCGGCTACACCTTC.